This entry describes one TCR beta chain. CDR3 length equals 15 residues. Germline lookup yields CDR1 LNHDA and CDR2 SQIVND (reference sequence). V was pared by 5 bases and J by 2 bases, with 5 bases of the junction left unmatched. This record comes from a study of T cell changes during pregnancy in multiple sclerosis. TCRdb's copy holds only in-frame clones and misses some; the assay was immunoSEQ multiplex PCR. This sample yields some 70,000 clones, of which over 80% are seen a single time; 3% to 3.5% belongs to the top ten. The sample consisted of CD8+ T cells from peripheral blood mononuclear cells, taken in the third trimester of pregnancy. This clonotype was sampled from a female donor in good health, enrolled as a control in a pregnancy study. The rearrangement uses TRBV19 and TRBJ1-5, with 8 bases that match TRBD1. This CDR3 reads CASSVGQGGNQPQHF. CDR3 coding DNA: TGTGCCAGTAGTGTTGGACAGGGAGGCAATCAGCCCCAGCATTTT. Full variable domain (missing parts from reference TRBV19 and TRBJ1-5): DGGITQSPKYLFRKEGQNVTLSCEQNLNHDAMYWYRQDPGQGLRLIYYSQIVNDFQKGDIAEGYSVSREKKESFPLTVTSAQKNPTAFYLCASSVGQGGNQPQHFGDGTRLSIL.